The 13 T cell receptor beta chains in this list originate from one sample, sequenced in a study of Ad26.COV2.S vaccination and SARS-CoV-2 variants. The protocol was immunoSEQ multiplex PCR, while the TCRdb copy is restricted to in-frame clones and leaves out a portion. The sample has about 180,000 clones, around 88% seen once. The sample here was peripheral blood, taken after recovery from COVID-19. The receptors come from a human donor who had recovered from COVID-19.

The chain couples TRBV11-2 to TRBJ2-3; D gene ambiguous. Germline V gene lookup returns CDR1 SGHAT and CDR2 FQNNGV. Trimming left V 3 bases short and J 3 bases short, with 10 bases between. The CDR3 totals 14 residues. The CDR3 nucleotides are TGTGCCAGCAGCTTTCGGGTGAGGACAGATACGCAGTATTTT. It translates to CASSFRVRTDTQYF.

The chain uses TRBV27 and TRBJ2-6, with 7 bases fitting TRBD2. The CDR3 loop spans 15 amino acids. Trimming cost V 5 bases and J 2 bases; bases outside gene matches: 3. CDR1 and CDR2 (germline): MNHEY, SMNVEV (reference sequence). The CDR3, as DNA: TGTGCCAGCAGTGGCGGGAGAGCTGGGGCCAACGTCCTGACTTTC. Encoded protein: CASSGGRAGANVLTF.

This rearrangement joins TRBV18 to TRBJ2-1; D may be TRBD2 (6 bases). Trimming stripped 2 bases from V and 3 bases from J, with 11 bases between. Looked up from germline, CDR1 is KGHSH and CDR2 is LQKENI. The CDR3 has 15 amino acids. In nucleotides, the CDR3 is TGTGCCAGCTCACCATCTTCCGGGAGCTACAATGAGCAGTTCTTC. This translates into CASSPSSGSYNEQFF.

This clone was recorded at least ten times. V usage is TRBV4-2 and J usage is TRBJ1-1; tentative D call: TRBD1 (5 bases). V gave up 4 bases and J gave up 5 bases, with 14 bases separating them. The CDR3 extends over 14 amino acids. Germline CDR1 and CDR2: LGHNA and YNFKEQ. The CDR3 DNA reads TGTGCCAGCAGCCCAACCCAGGGAAGAACTGAAGCTTTCTTT. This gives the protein CASSPTQGRTEAFF.

The CDR3 DNA reads as TGTGCCAGCTCACCCCAGGGAGCCACCTACGAGCAGTACTTC. It translates to CASSPQGATYEQYF. J is TRBJ2-7 and V is TRBV18, with D perhaps matching TRBD1 or TRBD2 (5 bases each). The germline CDR1 and CDR2 sequences are KGHSH and LQKENI. The CDR3 extends over 14 amino acids. V was cut by 3 bases and J by 2 bases, with 11 bases left in between.

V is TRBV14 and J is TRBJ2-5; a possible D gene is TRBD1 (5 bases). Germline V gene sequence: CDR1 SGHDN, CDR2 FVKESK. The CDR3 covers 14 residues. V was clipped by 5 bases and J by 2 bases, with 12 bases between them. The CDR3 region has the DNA TGTGCCAGCAGCTTCAGGACATTGCAAGAGACCCAGTACTTC. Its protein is CASSFRTLQETQYF.

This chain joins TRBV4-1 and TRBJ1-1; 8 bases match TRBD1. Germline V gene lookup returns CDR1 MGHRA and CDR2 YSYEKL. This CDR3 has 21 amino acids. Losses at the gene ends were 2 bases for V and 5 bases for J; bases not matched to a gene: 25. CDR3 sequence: CASSQKTQLLLDRAVGTEAFF. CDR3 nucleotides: TGCGCCAGCAGCCAAAAGACCCAACTGCTCTTGGACAGGGCAGTAGGTACTGAAGCTTTCTTT.

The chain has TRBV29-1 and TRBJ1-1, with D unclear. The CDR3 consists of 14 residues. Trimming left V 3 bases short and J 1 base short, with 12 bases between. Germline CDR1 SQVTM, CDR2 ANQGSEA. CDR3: CSVESGSGNTEAFF. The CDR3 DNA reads TGCAGCGTTGAGAGTGGGTCGGGGAACACTGAAGCTTTCTTT.

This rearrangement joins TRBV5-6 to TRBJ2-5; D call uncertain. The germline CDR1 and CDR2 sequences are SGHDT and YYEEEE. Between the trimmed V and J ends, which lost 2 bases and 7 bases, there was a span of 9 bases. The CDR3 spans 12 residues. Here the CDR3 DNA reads TGTGCCAGCAGCTTCTCGGTGGGGACCCAGTACTTC. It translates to CASSFSVGTQYF.

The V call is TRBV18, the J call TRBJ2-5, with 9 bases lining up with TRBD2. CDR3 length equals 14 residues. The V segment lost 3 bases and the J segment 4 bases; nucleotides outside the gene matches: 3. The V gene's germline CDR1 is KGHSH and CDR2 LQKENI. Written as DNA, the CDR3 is TGTGCCAGCTCACCCGGACTAGCGAGAGAGACCCAGTACTTC. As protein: CASSPGLARETQYF. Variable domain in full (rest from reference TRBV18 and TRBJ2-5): NAGVMQNPRHLVRRRGQEARLRCSPMKGHSHVYWYRQLPEEGLKFMVYLQKENIIDESGMPKERFSAEFPKEGPSILRIQQVVRGDSAAYFCASSPGLARETQYFGPGTRLLVL.

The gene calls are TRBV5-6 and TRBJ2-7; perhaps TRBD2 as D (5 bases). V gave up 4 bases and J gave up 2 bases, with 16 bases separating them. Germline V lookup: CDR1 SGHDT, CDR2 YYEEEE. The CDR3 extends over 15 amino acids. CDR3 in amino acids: CASSRPTEVPYEQYF. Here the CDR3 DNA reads TGTGCCAGCAGCAGACCCACGGAGGTCCCCTACGAGCAGTACTTC.

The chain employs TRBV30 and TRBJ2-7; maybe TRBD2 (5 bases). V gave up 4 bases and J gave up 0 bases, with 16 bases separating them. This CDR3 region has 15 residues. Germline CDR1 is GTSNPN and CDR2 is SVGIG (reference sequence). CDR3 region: CAWMGPRALSYEQYF. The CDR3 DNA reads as TGTGCCTGGATGGGCCCGAGGGCCCTCTCCTACGAGCAGTACTTC.

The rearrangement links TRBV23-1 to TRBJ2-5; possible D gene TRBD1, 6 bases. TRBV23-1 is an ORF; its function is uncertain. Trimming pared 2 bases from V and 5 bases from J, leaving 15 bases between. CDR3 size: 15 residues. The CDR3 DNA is TGCGCCAGCAGTCAAGACGACAGGTCCGGGGAGACCCAGTACTTC. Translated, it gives CASSQDDRSGETQYF.